The TCR beta chain described here comes from a study of cytomegalovirus exposure and HLA in healthy donors. The germline V gene has CDR1 SGDLS and CDR2 YYNGEE. The CDR3 runs to 15 residues. V shed 4 bases, J shed 8 bases, and the junction held 12 bases outside the gene matches. 60 Vbeta and 13 Jbeta primers were used in PCR. Clones were read by immunoSEQ multiplex PCR, and TCRdb kept only the in-frame ones, dropping some. Among around 130,000 clones, approximately 57% were seen once, and the ten largest hold around 1.9%. This chain joins TRBV9 and TRBJ2-1, with 7 bases fitting TRBD1. The sequence came from a male donor in good health and CMV-seronegative. Sequences were obtained from PBMCs. The CDR3 sequence is CASSLDDRVGDEQFF. CDR3 nucleotides: TGTGCCAGCAGCTTGGACGACAGGGTGGGGGATGAGCAGTTCTTC.